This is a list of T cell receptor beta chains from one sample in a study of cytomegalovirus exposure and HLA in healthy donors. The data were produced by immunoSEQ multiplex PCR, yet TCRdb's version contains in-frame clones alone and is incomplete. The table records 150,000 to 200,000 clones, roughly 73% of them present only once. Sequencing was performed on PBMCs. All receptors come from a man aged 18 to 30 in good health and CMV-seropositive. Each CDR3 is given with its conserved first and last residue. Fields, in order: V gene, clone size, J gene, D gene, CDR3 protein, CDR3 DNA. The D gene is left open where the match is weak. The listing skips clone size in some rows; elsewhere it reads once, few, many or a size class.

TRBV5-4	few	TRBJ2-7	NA	CASRAEVGTGVYEQYF	TGTGCCAGCAGGGCTGAAGTAGGAACGGGGGTTTACGAGCAGTACTTC
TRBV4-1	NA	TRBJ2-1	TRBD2	CASSQEGLAGGPYNEQFF	TGCGCCAGCAGCCAAGAAGGACTAGCGGGAGGCCCCTACAATGAGCAGTTCTTC
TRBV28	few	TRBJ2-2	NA	CASSSEARDTGELFF	TGTGCCAGCAGTTCGGAGGCGAGAGACACCGGGGAGCTGTTTTTT
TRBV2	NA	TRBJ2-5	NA	CASSVRYQETQYF	TGTGCCAGCAGTGTCAGGTACCAAGAGACCCAGTACTTC
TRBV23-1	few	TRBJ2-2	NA	CASSHPPSGPTTGELFF	TGCGCCAGCAGTCATCCCCCCAGCGGGCCAACCACCGGGGAGCTGTTTTTT
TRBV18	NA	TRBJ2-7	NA	CASSELSGFYEQYF	TGTGCCAGCTCAGAGCTAAGCGGGTTCTACGAGCAGTACTTC
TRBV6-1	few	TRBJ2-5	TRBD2	CASSGLAGGETQYF	TGTGCCAGCAGTGGACTAGCGGGAGGCGAGACCCAGTACTTC
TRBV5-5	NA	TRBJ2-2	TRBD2	CASRSGVNTGELFF	TGTGCCAGCCGGAGCGGGGTAAACACCGGGGAGCTGTTTTTT
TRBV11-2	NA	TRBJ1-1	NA	CASSVRANTEAFF	TGTGCCAGCAGCGTCAGGGCGAACACTGAAGCTTTCTTT
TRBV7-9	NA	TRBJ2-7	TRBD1	CASSPPGTDYEQYF	TGTGCCAGCAGCCCCCCCGGGACAGACTACGAGCAGTACTTC
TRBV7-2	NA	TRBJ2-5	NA	CASSISGETQYF	TGTGCCAGCAGCATCAGCGGAGAGACCCAGTACTTC
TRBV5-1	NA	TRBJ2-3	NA	CASSLEVGAQYF	TGCGCCAGCAGCTTGGAAGTGGGCGCGCAGTATTTT
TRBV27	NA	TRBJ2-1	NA	CASSLFRGREQFF	TGTGCCAGCAGTTTATTCCGGGGGAGAGAGCAGTTCTTC
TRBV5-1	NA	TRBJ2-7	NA	CASSAGVTYEQYF	TGCGCCAGCAGCGCGGGCGTCACCTACGAGCAGTACTTC
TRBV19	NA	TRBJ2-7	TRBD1	CASSTGTGGSYEQYF	TGTGCCAGTAGTACCGGGACAGGGGGCTCCTACGAGCAGTACTTC
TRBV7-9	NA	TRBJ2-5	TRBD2	CASSLALAGAETQYF	TGTGCCAGCAGCTTAGCCTTAGCGGGAGCTGAGACCCAGTACTTC
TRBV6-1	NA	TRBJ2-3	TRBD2	CASSEAREGLAGADTQYF	TGTGCCAGCAGTGAAGCTAGGGAGGGGCTAGCGGGAGCAGATACGCAGTATTTT
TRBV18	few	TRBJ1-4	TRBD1	CASSPGTGPKLFF	TGTGCCAGCTCACCAGGGACAGGTCCAAAACTGTTTTTT
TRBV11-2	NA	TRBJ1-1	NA	CASSLVRQKNTEAFF	TGTGCCAGCAGCTTAGTCCGACAGAAGAACACTGAAGCTTTCTTT
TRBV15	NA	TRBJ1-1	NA	CATSRDRGGTEAFF	TGTGCCACCAGCAGAGATAGGGGTGGCACTGAAGCTTTCTTT
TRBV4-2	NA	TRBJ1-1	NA	CASSQVSGTPTGAFF	TGTGCCAGCAGCCAGGTTTCCGGGACCCCCACAGGGGCTTTCTTT
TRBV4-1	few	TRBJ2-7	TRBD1	CASSQAGGGGSYEQYF	TGCGCCAGCAGCCAAGCAGGGGGCGGTGGTTCCTACGAGCAGTACTTC
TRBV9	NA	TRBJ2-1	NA	CASSVDGGIYNEQFF	TGTGCCAGCAGCGTAGACGGAGGCATCTACAATGAGCAGTTCTTC
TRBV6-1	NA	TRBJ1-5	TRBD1	CASSVLGQGDQPQHF	TGTGCCAGCAGCGTTCTAGGACAGGGGGATCAGCCCCAGCATTTT
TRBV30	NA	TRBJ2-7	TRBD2	CAWSPGGVSSYEQYF	TGTGCCTGGAGTCCGGGGGGAGTCAGCTCCTACGAGCAGTACTTC
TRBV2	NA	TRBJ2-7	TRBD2	CASSDSTSGKFEQYF	TGTGCCAGCAGTGATAGCACTAGCGGGAAGTTCGAGCAGTACTTC
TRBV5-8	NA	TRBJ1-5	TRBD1	CASSLDWTGGTYSNQPQHF	TGTGCCAGCAGCTTGGATTGGACAGGGGGGACTTATAGCAATCAGCCCCAGCATTTT
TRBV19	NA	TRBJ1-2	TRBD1	CASSDRVGYGYTF	TGTGCCAGTAGTGACAGGGTTGGCTATGGCTACACCTTC
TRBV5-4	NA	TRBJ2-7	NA	CASSLGGGIRSYEQYF	TGTGCCAGCAGCTTAGGAGGGGGCATTCGCTCCTACGAGCAGTACTTC
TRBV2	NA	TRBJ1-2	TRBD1	CASRTRGNYGYTF	TGTGCCAGCAGAACCAGGGGGAACTATGGCTACACCTTC
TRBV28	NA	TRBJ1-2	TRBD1	CASSPLHRGNGYTF	TGTGCCAGCAGTCCACTGCACAGGGGAAATGGCTACACCTTC
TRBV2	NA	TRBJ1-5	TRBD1	CASSSGGQPQHF	TGTGCCAGCAGTTCAGGGGGCCAGCCCCAGCATTTT
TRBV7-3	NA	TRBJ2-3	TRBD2	CASSLTSSGFLTDTQYF	TGTGCCAGCAGCTTAACGAGTAGCGGGTTCCTCACAGATACGCAGTATTTT
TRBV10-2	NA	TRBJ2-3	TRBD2	CASSVLGTSEPTDTQYF	TGCGCCAGCAGTGTCCTGGGGACTAGCGAACCCACAGATACGCAGTATTTT
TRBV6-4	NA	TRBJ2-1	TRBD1	CASRAGGSSYEQFF	TGTGCCAGCAGGGCAGGGGGAAGTTCATATGAGCAGTTCTTC
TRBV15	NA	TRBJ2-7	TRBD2	CATSKGLAGAEQYF	TGTGCCACCAGCAAAGGACTAGCGGGAGCCGAGCAGTACTTC
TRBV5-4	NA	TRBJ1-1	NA	CASRRDPNTEAFF	TGTGCCAGCAGACGAGATCCCAACACTGAAGCTTTCTTT
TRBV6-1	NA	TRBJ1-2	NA	CASSEWAGESSYGYTF	TGTGCCAGCAGTGAATGGGCAGGGGAAAGTTCCTATGGCTACACCTTC
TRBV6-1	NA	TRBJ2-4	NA	CATRWEAKHIQYF	TGTGCCACCCGATGGGAGGCCAAACACATTCAGTACTTC
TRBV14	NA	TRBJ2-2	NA	CASSRSRNSGTGELFF	TGTGCCAGCAGCAGGTCACGAAATTCGGGCACCGGGGAGCTGTTTTTT
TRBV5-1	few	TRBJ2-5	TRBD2	CASSLAPSGITQETQYF	TGCGCCAGCAGCTTGGCCCCTAGCGGGATAACCCAAGAGACCCAGTACTTC
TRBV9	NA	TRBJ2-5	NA	CASSDQGYEETQYF	TGTGCCAGCAGCGACCAGGGCTACGAAGAGACCCAGTACTTC
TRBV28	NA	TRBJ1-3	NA	CASRKGGLSGNTIYF	TGTGCCAGCCGCAAGGGGGGGTTGTCTGGAAACACCATATATTTT
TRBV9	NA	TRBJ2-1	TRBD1	CASSAHHRGSYNEQFF	TGTGCCAGCAGCGCCCACCACAGGGGCTCCTACAATGAGCAGTTCTTC
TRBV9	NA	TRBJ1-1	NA	CASSVGAGTLNTEAFF	TGTGCCAGCAGCGTAGGGGCCGGAACATTGAACACTGAAGCTTTCTTT
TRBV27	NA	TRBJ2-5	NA	CASSLFLLEETQYF	TGTGCCAGCAGTTTATTTTTGTTAGAAGAGACCCAGTACTTC
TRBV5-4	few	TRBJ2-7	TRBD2	CASSPTSGRSLYEQYF	TGTGCCAGCAGCCCGACTAGCGGGAGGTCTCTCTACGAGCAGTACTTC
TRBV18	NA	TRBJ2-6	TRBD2	CASSAKGSGIRGANVLTF	TGTGCCAGCTCAGCCAAGGGGAGCGGGATTCGAGGGGCCAACGTCCTGACTTTC
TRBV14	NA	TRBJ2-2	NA	CASSVWGRELFF	TGTGCCAGCAGCGTGTGGGGGCGGGAGCTGTTTTTT
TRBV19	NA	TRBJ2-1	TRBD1	CASSIYRGFDNEQFF	TGTGCCAGTAGTATATACAGGGGCTTTGACAATGAGCAGTTCTTC
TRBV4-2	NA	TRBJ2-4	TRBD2	CASSQGTSGIAKNIQYF	TGTGCCAGCAGCCAGGGGACTAGCGGGATAGCCAAAAACATTCAGTACTTC
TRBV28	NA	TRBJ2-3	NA	CASSLDSNPVYDTQYF	TGTGCCAGCAGTTTGGACAGCAACCCGGTTTATGATACGCAGTATTTT
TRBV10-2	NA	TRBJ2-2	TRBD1	CASSHLNRGTGELFF	TGCGCCAGCAGTCACCTGAACAGGGGCACCGGGGAGCTGTTTTTT
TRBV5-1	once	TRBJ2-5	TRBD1	CASSTGGRQETQYF	TGCGCCAGCAGCACAGGGGGTCGGCAAGAGACCCAGTACTTC
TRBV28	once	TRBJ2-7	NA	CASSSLPPSSYEQYF	TGTGCCAGCAGTTCCCTCCCCCCGAGCTCCTACGAGCAGTACTTC
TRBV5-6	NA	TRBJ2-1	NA	CASSLFRRLGNEQFF	TGTGCCAGCAGCTTGTTCCGGAGGCTGGGAAATGAGCAGTTCTTC
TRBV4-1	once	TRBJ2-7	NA	CASSQELTGSYEQYF	TGCGCCAGCAGCCAAGAACTAACAGGATCCTACGAGCAGTACTTC
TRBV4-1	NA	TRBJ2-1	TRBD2	CASSQLSRFLAGGIKNNEQFF	TGCGCCAGCAGCCAACTCAGCCGCTTCCTAGCGGGAGGTATCAAAAACAATGAGCAGTTCTTC
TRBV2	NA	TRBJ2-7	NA	CASSSLGASYEQYF	TGTGCCAGCAGCTCTTTGGGCGCCTCCTACGAGCAGTACTTC